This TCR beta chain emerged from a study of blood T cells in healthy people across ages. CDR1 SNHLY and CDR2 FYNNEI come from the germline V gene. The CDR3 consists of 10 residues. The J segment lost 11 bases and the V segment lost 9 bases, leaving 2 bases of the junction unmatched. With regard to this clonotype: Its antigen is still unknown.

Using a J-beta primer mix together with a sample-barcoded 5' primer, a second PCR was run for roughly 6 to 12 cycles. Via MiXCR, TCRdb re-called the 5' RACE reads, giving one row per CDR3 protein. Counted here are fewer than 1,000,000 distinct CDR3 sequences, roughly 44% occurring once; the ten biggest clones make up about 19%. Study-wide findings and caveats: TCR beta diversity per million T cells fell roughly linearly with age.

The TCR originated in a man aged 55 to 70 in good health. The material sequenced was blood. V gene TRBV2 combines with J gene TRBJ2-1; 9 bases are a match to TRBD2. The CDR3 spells CASLAGKQFF. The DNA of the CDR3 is TGTGCCAGTCTAGCGGGGAAGCAGTTCTTC.